This entry lists 24 T cell receptor beta chains sequenced from one sample in a study of B cell selection in AIRE deficiency. The sorted conventional CD4 T cells were gated as CD4+CD127+. Method: immunoSEQ multiplex PCR; TCRdb's copy keeps in-frame clones and lacks some. The table has tens of thousands of clones, less than 98% seen once. The material sequenced was conventional CD4+ T cells sorted from PBMCs. These receptors were obtained from a human donor with AIRE deficiency.

The chain is built from TRBV18 and TRBJ1-4, with a possible D match to TRBD1 (5 bases). The germline gives CDR1 KGHSH, CDR2 LQKENI. Trimming took 4 bases from V and 3 from J, leaving 12 bases between them. CDR3 length: 15 amino acids. CDR3 DNA: TGTGCCAGCTCACAGGGGATCGAGGCTAATGAAAAACTGTTTTTT. It specifies CASSQGIEANEKLFF.

This clone is a singleton in its sample. The CDR3 region is CAWSVLPVAFF. For the CDR3, the DNA is TGTGCCTGGAGTGTACTCCCAGTAGCTTTCTTT. The chain carries TRBV30 and TRBJ1-1; D unresolved. The V end lost 0 bases, the J end lost 10 bases, and 9 bases lay between the germline ends. CDR3 size: 11 residues. Germline V gene sequence: CDR1 GTSNPN, CDR2 SVGIG (reference sequence).

This rearrangement joins TRBV7-9 to TRBJ2-7; D might be TRBD2 (6 bases). V was trimmed by 0 bases and J by 3 bases, leaving 9 bases between them. The CDR3 is made up of 14 amino acids. CDR1 is SEHNR, CDR2 FQNEAQ, per germline (reference sequence). CDR3 sequence: CASSLAGRYYEQYF. The CDR3 DNA is TGTGCCAGCAGCTTAGCAGGGAGGTACTACGAGCAGTACTTC.

This chain joins TRBV28 and TRBJ2-2; 7 bases align to TRBD2. V lost 11 bases to trimming and J lost 4 bases; unmatched junction nucleotides: 7. The CDR3 consists of 13 residues. From germline, CDR1 is MDHEN and CDR2 SYDVKM. CDR3 DNA sequence: TGTGCCGAGGGAGGGGTGGGCACCGGGGAGCTGTTTTTT. This codes for CAEGGVGTGELFF.

J is TRBJ1-1 and V is TRBV6-5; D is ambiguous. V shed 0 bases and J shed 5 bases, with 13 bases lying between them. This CDR3 has 15 amino acids. Germline CDR1 reads MNHEY; CDR2 reads SVGAGI. The CDR3 DNA follows: TGTGCCAGCAGTTACTCGACCGACTTGGAGACTGAAGCTTTCTTT. Its translation is CASSYSTDLETEAFF.

CDR3 amino acids: CASSRGTTNTGELFF. CDR3 nucleotide sequence: TGTGCCAGCAGCCGAGGGACAACGAACACCGGGGAGCTGTTTTTT. The chain recombines TRBV7-2 with TRBJ2-2, with D possibly matching TRBD1 (6 bases). Germline lookup yields CDR1 SGHTA and CDR2 FQGNSA. V was cut by 5 bases and J by 0 bases, with 10 bases left in between. The CDR3 has 15 residues.

V gene TRBV18 combines with J gene TRBJ2-3; D remains ambiguous. The V end lost 3 bases, the J end lost 4 bases, and 8 bases lay between the germline ends. CDR3 size: 13 residues. Germline V gene data show CDR1 as KGHSH and CDR2 as LQKENI. The chain's CDR3 is CASSPNPADTQYF. CDR3 DNA: TGTGCCAGCTCACCTAACCCCGCAGATACGCAGTATTTT.

The rearrangement links TRBV5-4 to TRBJ1-4; no definite D call. In germline, CDR1 is SGHNT, CDR2 YYREEE (reference sequence). Deletions cut 4 bases from V and 3 bases from J, with 13 bases between. The CDR3 extends over 15 amino acids. The CDR3 loop is CASSLEAAANEKLFF. The DNA for the CDR3 is TGTGCCAGCAGCCTCGAAGCGGCTGCTAATGAAAAACTGTTTTTT.

The V and J genes are TRBV9 and TRBJ2-3, with 7 bases fitting TRBD1. Germline CDR1 is SGDLS and CDR2 is YYNGEE. This CDR3 region has 15 residues. The trim removed 3 bases at V and 1 base at J, leaving 5 bases unmatched. DNA for the CDR3: TGTGCCAGCAGCGCCCGACAGGGAGGCACAGATACGCAGTATTTT. It encodes CASSARQGGTDTQYF.

The chain joins TRBV5-1 to TRBJ1-2; D remains unclear. Trimming stripped 5 bases from V and 5 bases from J, with 22 bases between. The CDR3 contains 16 residues. CDR1 and CDR2 (germline): SGHRS, YFSETQ. In nucleotides, the CDR3 is TGCGCCAGCAGGTTAAAAATTAAGGAGGGAGCGTATGGCTACACCTTC. Its translation is CASRLKIKEGAYGYTF.

This clone was counted once. The rearrangement links TRBV15 to TRBJ1-5, with D unresolved. V dropped 0 bases and J dropped 6 bases, with 6 bases sitting between them. The CDR3 consists of 13 residues. Germline assignment: CDR1 LNHNV and CDR2 YYDKDF (reference sequence). The CDR3 sequence: CATSRDRAQPQHF. CDR3 nucleotide sequence: TGTGCCACCAGCAGAGATAGGGCTCAGCCCCAGCATTTT.

The chain recombines TRBV7-3 with TRBJ2-3; D gene unclear. This CDR3 has 12 amino acids. Germline assignment: CDR1 SGHTA and CDR2 FQGTGA. V was pared by 5 bases and J by 0 bases, with 3 bases between. CDR3 nucleotide sequence: TGTGCCAGCAGCCCCAGCACAGATACGCAGTATTTT. Translating gives CASSPSTDTQYF. Full variable domain (rest looked up from reference TRBV7-3 and TRBJ2-3): GAGVSQTPSNKVTEKGKYVELRCDPISGHTALYWYRQSLGQGPEFLIYFQGTGAADDSGLPNDRFFAVRPEGSVSTLKIQRTERGDSAVYLCASSPSTDTQYFGPGTRLTVL.

The rearrangement joins TRBV9 to TRBJ2-1; D might be TRBD2 (5 bases). Germline V CDR1 and CDR2: SGDLS, YYNGEE. The CDR3 length is 14 residues. Deletions cut 1 base from V and 6 bases from J, with 11 bases between. The CDR3 protein is CASSVSGEVNEQFF. CDR3 DNA sequence: TGTGCCAGCAGCGTAAGCGGTGAGGTCAATGAGCAGTTCTTC. Full variable domain (outside the CDR3, taken from reference TRBV9 and TRBJ2-1): DSGVTQTPKHLITATGQRVTLRCSPRSGDLSVYWYQQSLDQGLQFLIQYYNGEERAKGNILERFSAQQFPDLHSELNLSSLELGDSALYFCASSVSGEVNEQFFGPGTRLTVL.

This sequence joins TRBV7-2 and TRBJ2-7; no reliable D call. V was cut by 5 bases and J by 3 bases, with 8 bases left in between. Germline-derived CDR1 and CDR2 are SGHTA and FQGNSA. The CDR3 consists of 12 residues. CDR3 DNA sequence: TGTGCCAGCAGCGCAAGTAGCTACGAGCAGTACTTC. Translating it yields CASSASSYEQYF.

The V and J genes are TRBV2 and TRBJ2-1; D is unresolved. Germline V gene data show CDR1 as SNHLY and CDR2 as FYNNEI. Trimming took 6 bases from V and 6 from J, leaving 18 bases between them. This CDR3 has 15 amino acids. CDR3: CASRRATRSLNEQFF. The CDR3 DNA is TGTGCCAGCAGACGGGCTACAAGATCGCTCAATGAGCAGTTCTTC.

The rearrangement uses TRBV19 and TRBJ2-7; D may be TRBD1 (8 bases). The CDR3 sequence is 16 residues long. V gave up 9 bases and J gave up 3 bases, with 24 bases separating them. In germline, CDR1 is LNHDA, CDR2 SQIVND (reference sequence). CDR3 region: CASQTGEFGGVYEQYF. DNA for the CDR3: TGTGCCAGCCAGACAGGGGAGTTTGGGGGGGTCTACGAGCAGTACTTC.

J is TRBJ1-3 and V is TRBV7-8; D is ambiguous. CDR1 and CDR2 from the germline V gene are SGHVS and FQNEAQ. The V gene lost 1 base and the J gene lost 3 bases, with 13 bases spanning the gap. The CDR3 is made up of 16 amino acids. This CDR3 is CASSLVGPGGGNTIYF. In DNA, the CDR3 is TGTGCCAGCAGCTTAGTTGGCCCGGGTGGTGGAAACACCATATATTTT.

This clone was detected only once. The rearrangement links TRBV6-4 to TRBJ1-5; no reliable D call. CDR1 MRHNA and CDR2 SNTAGT come from the germline V gene. There are 14 residues in the CDR3. Trimming removed 4 bases at V and 7 bases at J, with 14 bases between. The CDR3 is CASSVELSSQPQHF. Written as DNA, the CDR3 is TGTGCCAGCAGTGTCGAACTATCCAGCCAGCCCCAGCATTTT.

J is TRBJ2-7 and V is TRBV4-2; a weak D match, TRBD1 (5 bases). Between the trimmed V and J ends, which lost 1 base and 4 bases, there was a span of 14 bases. The CDR3 sequence is 15 residues long. Germline V gene lookup returns CDR1 LGHNA and CDR2 YNFKEQ. Here the CDR3 reads CASSQGGRVGYEQYF. The DNA of the CDR3 is TGTGCCAGCAGCCAAGGAGGCAGGGTAGGATACGAGCAGTACTTC.

This chain joins TRBV19 and TRBJ1-5; D gene uncertain. The germline V gene has CDR1 LNHDA and CDR2 SQIVND (reference sequence). The CDR3 consists of 14 residues. Between the trimmed V and J ends, which lost 5 bases and 4 bases, there was a span of 12 bases. The CDR3 loop reads CASSPRPENQPQHF. DNA for the CDR3: TGTGCCAGTAGTCCTAGACCTGAAAATCAGCCCCAGCATTTT.

Remarks on this clone: The junction shows a germline mismatch at one end, possibly a read error. This chain joins TRBV7-7 and TRBJ2-7; D assignment may be TRBD1 or TRBD2 (5 bases each). This CDR3 is 11 amino acids long. Per germline, CDR1 SSHAT and CDR2 FNYEAQ (reference sequence). The CDR3 DNA reads TGTGCTAGCAGCGCTGGGGGCGAGCAGTACTTC. Protein product: CASSAGGEQYF.

The V gene is TRBV7-2, the J gene TRBJ1-3, with 7 bases identical to TRBD1. This CDR3 region has 15 residues. Germline V gene data show CDR1 as SGHTA and CDR2 as FQGNSA. The trim removed 5 bases at V and 2 bases at J, leaving 6 bases unmatched. CDR3 protein: CASSPPGGPGNTIYF. The CDR3 DNA sequence: TGTGCCAGCAGCCCGCCAGGGGGACCTGGAAACACCATATATTTT. Combining the CDR3 with reference TRBV7-2 and TRBJ1-3 gives the whole variable domain GAGVSQSPSNKVTEKGKDVELRCDPISGHTALYWYRQSLGQGLEFLIYFQGNSAPDKSGLPSDRFSAERTGGSVSTLTIQRTQQEDSAVYLCASSPPGGPGNTIYFGEGSWLTVV.

The gene calls are TRBV27 and TRBJ2-7, with 10 bases fitting TRBD1. The V segment lost 6 bases and the J segment 1 base; nucleotides outside the gene matches: 6. The CDR3 contains 15 residues. CDR1 and CDR2 from the germline V gene are MNHEY and SMNVEV (reference sequence). CDR3 DNA: TGTGCCAGCAGCCCCGGGACAGGGGTATCCTACGAGCAGTACTTC. Protein product: CASSPGTGVSYEQYF.

The rearrangement links TRBV13 to TRBJ1-3; D perhaps matches TRBD1 (6 bases). The CDR3 covers 15 residues. Germline V gives CDR1 PRHDT, CDR2 FYEKMQ (reference sequence). The V end was cut by 5 bases, the J end by 3 bases, with 14 bases between. The DNA for the CDR3 is TGTGCCAGCAGCCAGCTACCAGGGGTTGGAAACACCATATATTTT. Protein product: CASSQLPGVGNTIYF.